The clone carrying this T cell receptor (beta chain) was recorded at least ten times. Its antigen remains unidentified. The germline gives CDR1 SGHTA, CDR2 FQGNSA. The CDR3 totals 13 residues. Between the trimmed V and J ends, which lost 2 bases and 6 bases, there was a span of 8 bases. The data originate from a study of glioma-infiltrating T cells. General study results and limits: Only very few CDR3 sequences appeared in both tissue and blood. Tissue-blood divergence was below expectation in non-neoplastic patients, above in gliomas.

The iRepertoire nested amplicon-rescue multiplex PCR amplified TCR alpha and beta CDR3s from RNA. For one-step reverse transcription and amplification, about 90-450 ng of tissue mRNA or PBMC total RNA was used. TCRdb re-derived calls from the multiplex PCR reads in MiXCR, one entry per CDR3 protein. The sample lists more than 95,000 distinct CDR3 sequences, about 30% occurring once. This clonotype was obtained from a human donor with low-grade glioma or glioblastoma, undergoing nonglioma brain surgery, or in good health (not recorded which). The V and J genes are TRBV7-2 and TRBJ1-5; no firm D call. The sample comprised glioma tissue, nonneoplastic brain tissue, or PBMCs (not recorded which). CDR3 region: CASSLRGSQPQHF. DNA of the CDR3: TGTGCCAGCAGCTTACGGGGTAGTCAGCCCCAGCATTTT.